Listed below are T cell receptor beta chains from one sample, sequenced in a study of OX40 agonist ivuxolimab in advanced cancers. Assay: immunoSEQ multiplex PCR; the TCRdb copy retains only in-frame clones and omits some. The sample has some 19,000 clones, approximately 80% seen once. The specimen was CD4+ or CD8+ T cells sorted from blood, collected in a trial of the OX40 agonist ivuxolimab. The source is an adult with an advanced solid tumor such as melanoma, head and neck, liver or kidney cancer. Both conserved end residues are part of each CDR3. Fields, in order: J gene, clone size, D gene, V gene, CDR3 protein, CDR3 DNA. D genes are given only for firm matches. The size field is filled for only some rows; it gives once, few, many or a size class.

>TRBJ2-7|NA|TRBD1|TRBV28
CASSSGQGVAYEQYF
TGTGCCAGCAGTTCTGGACAGGGGGTAGCCTACGAGCAGTACTTC
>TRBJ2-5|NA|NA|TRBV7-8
CASSPRPTNQETQYF
TGTGCCAGCAGCCCCCGGCCGACAAACCAAGAGACCCAGTACTTC
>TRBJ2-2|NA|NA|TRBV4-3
CASGNFTSRRTGELFF
TGCGCCAGCGGGAATTTTACTAGTCGTCGCACCGGGGAGCTGTTTTTT
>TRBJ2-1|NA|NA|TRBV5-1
CASSPGGNEQFF
TGCGCCAGCAGCCCAGGGGGGAATGAGCAGTTCTTC
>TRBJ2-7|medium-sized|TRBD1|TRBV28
CASSLMGTGGTYEQYF
TGTGCCAGCAGTTTAATGGGGACAGGGGGGACCTACGAGCAGTACTTC
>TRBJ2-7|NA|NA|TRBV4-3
CASSQDGGGQSSYEQYF
TGCGCCAGCAGCCAAGATGGGGGGGGACAAAGCTCCTACGAGCAGTACTTC
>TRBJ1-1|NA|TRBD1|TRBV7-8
CTSSLGQLNTEAFF
TGTACCAGCAGCTTGGGACAGTTGAACACTGAAGCTTTCTTT
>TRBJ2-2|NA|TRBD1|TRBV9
CASSGTGGHATGELFF
TGTGCCAGCAGCGGGACAGGGGGCCATGCCACCGGGGAGCTGTTTTTT
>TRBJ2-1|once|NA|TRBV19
CASSIIVAGDNEQFF
TGTGCCAGTAGTATTATAGTCGCAGGGGACAATGAGCAGTTCTTC
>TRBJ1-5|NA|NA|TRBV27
CASSSHRDDQPQHF
TGTGCCAGCAGTTCACACCGGGACGACCAGCCCCAGCATTTT
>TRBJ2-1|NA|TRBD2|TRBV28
CASSFPRAGGPYNEQFF
TGTGCCAGCAGTTTCCCTAGGGCGGGAGGGCCTTACAATGAGCAGTTCTTC
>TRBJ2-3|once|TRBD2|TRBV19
CASSYQAGGPIPDTQYF
TGTGCCAGTAGTTACCAGGCGGGAGGGCCTATCCCAGATACGCAGTATTTT
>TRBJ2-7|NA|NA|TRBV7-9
CASSPGAGRNEQYF
TGTGCCAGCAGCCCGGGGGCAGGGAGGAACGAGCAGTACTTC
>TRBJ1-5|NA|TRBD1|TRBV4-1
CASSQELGQGYSNQPQHF
TGCGCCAGCAGCCAAGAATTGGGACAGGGTTATAGCAATCAGCCCCAGCATTTT
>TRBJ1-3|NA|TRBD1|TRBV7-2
CASSPGQGASGNTIYF
TGTGCCAGCAGCCCGGGACAGGGGGCCAGTGGAAACACCATATATTTT
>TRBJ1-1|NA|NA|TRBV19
CASSARVGTEAFF
TGTGCCAGTAGTGCCCGGGTGGGGACTGAAGCTTTCTTT
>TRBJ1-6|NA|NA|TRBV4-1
CASSAQKQGQGNSPLHF
TGCGCCAGCAGCGCGCAAAAGCAGGGTCAAGGAAATTCACCCCTCCACTTT
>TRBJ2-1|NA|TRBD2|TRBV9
CASSSQGLAGEYNEQFF
TGTGCCAGCAGCTCCCAGGGACTAGCGGGCGAGTACAATGAGCAGTTCTTC
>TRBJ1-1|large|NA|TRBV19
CASSMLGENTEAFF
TGTGCCAGTAGTATGTTGGGGGAGAACACTGAAGCTTTCTTT
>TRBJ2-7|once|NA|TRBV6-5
CAGSYSQESPYEQYF
TGTGCCGGCAGTTACTCGCAAGAGAGTCCCTACGAGCAGTACTTC
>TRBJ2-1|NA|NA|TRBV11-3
CASSLASGYNEQFF
TGTGCCAGCAGCTTAGCTTCTGGGTACAATGAGCAGTTCTTC
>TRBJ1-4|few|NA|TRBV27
CASSPPGDEKLFF
TGTGCCAGCAGCCCACCGGGTGATGAAAAACTGTTTTTT
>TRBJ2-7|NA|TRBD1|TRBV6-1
CASSEETIGTGTYEQYF
TGTGCCAGCAGTGAGGAGACCATCGGGACAGGGACCTACGAGCAGTACTTC
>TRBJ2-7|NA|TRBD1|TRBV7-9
CASSLESGQGWYEQYF
TGTGCCAGCAGCTTGGAATCCGGACAGGGATGGTACGAGCAGTACTTC
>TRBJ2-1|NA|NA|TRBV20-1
CSAFEGIEQFF
TGCAGTGCTTTCGAAGGGATTGAGCAGTTCTTC
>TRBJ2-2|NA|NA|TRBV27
CASSFEGRVGELFF
TGTGCCAGCAGTTTTGAGGGGCGGGTCGGGGAGCTGTTTTTT
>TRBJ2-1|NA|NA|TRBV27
CASSLGLGSYNEQFF
TGTGCCAGCAGTTTAGGACTGGGCTCCTACAATGAGCAGTTCTTC